This TCR beta chain was obtained from a study of blood T cell repertoires in COVID-19. The wider study: Whether acute or convalescent, the COVID-19 samples came from the United States, Italy and Spain. Sources were T cells, B-cell-depleted T cells, or PBMCs; the material itself was cDNA or gDNA.

The CDR3 is 16 residues long. Germline V gene lookup returns CDR1 LNHDA and CDR2 SQIVND (reference sequence). The V gene lost 5 bases and the J gene lost 2 bases, with 16 bases spanning the gap. Authors' methods: Using reference gene primer amplification, nucleated cell counts were estimated. Only in-frame clones appear in the TCRdb table, and some are missing; sequencing was by immunoSEQ multiplex PCR. V and J calls and clone size are as listed in that table; D and trimming were resolved from the DNA. Of 200,000 to 300,000 clones listed, 80% to 90% were seen once; the top ten hold over 2%. The gene calls are TRBV19 and TRBJ1-3; D possibly corresponds to TRBD1 (6 bases). This TCR was sampled from a woman between 45 and 65 years old with acute or convalescent COVID-19. The specimen sequenced was peripheral blood. The CDR3 nucleotides are TGTGCCAGTAGTGACCTCAGGGGAAAAACTGGAAACACCATATATTTT. This translates into CASSDLRGKTGNTIYF.